A single sample is the source of the 10 T cell receptor beta chains below, sequenced in a study of beta chain features in type 1 diabetes. All of the isolated RNA was reverse transcribed, so expressed TCRB transcripts were sequenced. Generated by immunoSEQ multiplex PCR, the TCRdb table keeps only in-frame clones and is missing some. The sample yields approximately 250,000 clones, about 23% seen once. For these receptors, no antigen is known. Notes on the study in general: TCRB CDR3 length was moderately but significantly reduced in all four CD4+ subsets of Type 1 diabetes patients.

Sequenced material: naive CD4+ T cells from blood. All receptors derive from a woman in her thirties with type 1 diabetes.

In the case of this clone: The same CDR3 can be traced to other DNA sequences in this sample. The chain recombines TRBV18 with TRBJ1-1, with D perhaps matching TRBD1 (5 bases). The germline gives CDR1 KGHSH, CDR2 LQKENI. The CDR3 covers 14 residues. V shed 3 bases and J shed 0 bases, with 8 bases lying between them. CDR3 in DNA: TGTGCCAGCTCACCCTCGACAGTGAACACTGAAGCTTTCTTT. As protein: CASSPSTVNTEAFF.

Only a few counts were recorded for this clone. The chain uses TRBV25-1 and TRBJ1-2; TRBD1 aligns across 7 bases. The CDR3 is 14 residues long. The V gene end was trimmed by 4 bases and the J gene end by 2 bases; junction bases not matched to a gene: 4. Germline CDR1 and CDR2: MGHDK and SYGVNS. The CDR3 sequence: CASSAQTGNYGYTF. For the CDR3, the DNA is TGTGCCAGCAGTGCCCAGACAGGGAACTATGGCTACACCTTC.

The chain has TRBV30 and TRBJ1-1; perhaps TRBD1 as D (5 bases). CDR3 length equals 11 residues. V was cut by 3 bases and J by 10 bases, with 12 bases left in between. Germline V gene sequence: CDR1 GTSNPN, CDR2 SVGIG (reference sequence). This CDR3 reads CAWSRRGLAFF. CDR3 nucleotides: TGTGCCTGGAGCCGGCGGGGACTAGCTTTCTTT.

The V gene is TRBV15, the J gene TRBJ1-1; TRBD1 matches at 10 bases. Germline-derived CDR1 and CDR2 are LNHNV and YYDKDF (reference sequence). The V segment lost 4 bases and the J segment 4 bases; nucleotides outside the gene matches: 3. The CDR3 extends over 14 amino acids. CDR3 in DNA: TGTGCCACCAGCACCCGGGACAGGGGCACTGAAGCTTTCTTT. This codes for CATSTRDRGTEAFF.

This clone was seen more than once but under ten times. Here the CDR3 reads CASSRGSGDEQFF. CDR3 coding DNA: TGTGCCAGCAGCCGCGGGTCAGGGGATGAGCAGTTCTTC. The chain is built from TRBV4-2 and TRBJ2-1; maybe TRBD1 (6 bases). Deletions cut 4 bases from V and 8 bases from J, with 12 bases between. The CDR3 contains 13 residues. Germline CDR1 is LGHNA and CDR2 is YNFKEQ.

A few counts support this clone. The chain joins TRBV29-1 to TRBJ2-3; 7 positions agree with TRBD1. From germline, CDR1 is SQVTM and CDR2 ANQGSEA. The CDR3 contains 15 residues. V was pared by 1 base and J by 3 bases, with 7 bases of the junction left unmatched. This CDR3 reads CSVEGDRGGTDTQYF. The CDR3 DNA follows: TGCAGCGTTGAAGGGGACAGAGGCGGGACAGATACGCAGTATTTT.

This rearrangement joins TRBV4-1 to TRBJ2-2; 7 nucleotides agree with TRBD1. Trimming took 5 bases from V and 4 from J; bases not matched to a gene: 7. From germline, CDR1 is MGHRA and CDR2 YSYEKL. The CDR3 sequence is 15 residues long. CDR3 in amino acids: CASSNRQGSTGELFF. Here the CDR3 DNA reads TGCGCCAGCAGCAACCGACAGGGTAGCACCGGGGAGCTGTTTTTT.

J is TRBJ1-2 and V is TRBV19, with D unresolved. Germline loops: CDR1 LNHDA, CDR2 SQIVND (reference sequence). The CDR3 is made up of 13 amino acids. V lost 2 bases and J 8 bases, leaving 12 bases between the germline ends. CDR3 sequence (DNA): TGTGCCAGTAGTATACTCGGGTTCAACGGCTACACCTTC. Amino acids: CASSILGFNGYTF.

The chain couples TRBV13 to TRBJ1-2, with TRBD1 matching over 9 bases. The CDR3 has 13 residues. V dropped 9 bases and J dropped 6; count of bases not matched to a gene: 8. Germline CDR1 PRHDT, CDR2 FYEKMQ (reference sequence). The CDR3 reads CARQGAFDHGYTF. The CDR3 DNA is TGTGCCAGACAGGGGGCGTTTGATCATGGCTACACCTTC.

This clone turned up a few times. The chain has TRBV6-6 and TRBJ1-1; no definite D call. Germline-derived CDR1 and CDR2 are MNHNY and SVGAGI (reference sequence). The CDR3 loop spans 12 amino acids. With 4 bases removed from V and 1 base from J, the gap between germline ends came to 4 bases. In DNA, the CDR3 is TGTGCCAGCAGTTCAGGGAACACTGAAGCTTTCTTT. Its protein product is CASSSGNTEAFF.